A selection of T cell receptor beta chains follows, all from one sample in a study of PD-1 blockade in classical Hodgkin lymphoma. Method: immunoSEQ multiplex PCR; TCRdb's copy keeps in-frame clones and lacks some. The data show some 100,000 clones, 92% seen once. The material sequenced was peripheral blood mononuclear cells (PBMCs), taken at baseline. These receptors were collected from a human donor with classical Hodgkin lymphoma. CDR3s include the opening cysteine and the closing phenylalanine or tryptophan. The D gene is left open where the match is weak. Some rows have no size entry. The others give once, few or many, or a class for an expanded clone.

j_call v_call clone_size d_call cdr3_aa cdr3_nt
TRBJ1-1 TRBV7-9 few TRBD1 CASSWGQSTEAFF TGTGCCAGCAGCTGGGGACAGTCGACTGAAGCTTTCTTT
TRBJ2-3 TRBV30 . TRBD2 CAWGAGEITDTQYF TGTGCCTGGGGGGCGGGAGAGATCACAGATACGCAGTATTTT
TRBJ2-1 TRBV27 . . CASRGSLTVNEQFF TGTGCCAGCAGGGGGTCTCTTACAGTGAATGAGCAGTTCTTC
TRBJ1-2 TRBV5-1 . . CASSPGGSVDYTF TGCGCCAGCAGCCCCGGCGGGTCGGTGGACTACACCTTC
TRBJ1-4 TRBV19 . TRBD1 CASSGQSFVGVLFF TGTGCCAGTTCGGGACAGTCCTTTGTCGGGGTACTGTTTTTT
TRBJ2-5 TRBV2 . . CACRVYQETQYF TGTGCCTGTAGGGTATACCAAGAGACCCAGTACTTC
TRBJ1-2 TRBV5-4 . . CASSLMLLRGGYTF TGTGCCAGCAGCTTGATGCTTCTGCGTGGTGGCTACACCTTC
TRBJ1-4 TRBV27 once . CASTATPGYEKLFF TGTGCCAGCACCGCTACGCCTGGGTATGAAAAACTGTTTTTT
TRBJ2-6 TRBV2 . . CASRTGPSGANVLTF TGTGCCAGCAGAACAGGCCCTTCTGGGGCCAACGTCCTGACTTTC
TRBJ1-1 TRBV6-4 . . CASSVTRNTEAFF TGTGCCAGCAGTGTCACTCGGAACACTGAAGCTTTCTTT